Listed below are T cell receptor beta chains from one sample, sequenced in a study of OX40 agonist ivuxolimab in advanced cancers. Sequencing was performed with immunoSEQ multiplex PCR; in TCRdb, only in-frame clones are kept and a portion is missing. This table has about 55,000 clones, around 77% appearing once. The sample here was CD4+ or CD8+ T cells sorted from blood, taken in a trial of the OX40 agonist ivuxolimab. The receptors stem from an adult with an advanced solid tumor such as melanoma, head and neck, liver or kidney cancer. Both conserved end residues are part of each CDR3. A D gene is named only where the DNA matches it firmly. A clone size is listed for some rows: how often the clone was seen (once, few, many), or a class if it is expanded.

cdr3_length: 16
clone_size: NA
v_call: TRBV27
d_call: NA
j_call: TRBJ2-3
cdr3_aa: CASSQWGGASTDTQYF
cdr3_nt: TGTGCCAGCAGCCAATGGGGGGGGGCGAGCACAGATACGCAGTATTTT

cdr3_length: 15
clone_size: NA
v_call: TRBV5-5
d_call: NA
j_call: TRBJ1-2
cdr3_aa: CASSLEGRKNYGYTF
cdr3_nt: TGTGCCAGCAGCTTGGAGGGGCGGAAGAACTATGGCTACACCTTC

cdr3_length: 15
clone_size: NA
v_call: TRBV7-8
d_call: NA
j_call: TRBJ1-1
cdr3_aa: CASRILTNMNTEAFF
cdr3_nt: TGTGCCAGCAGGATTCTAACAAACATGAACACTGAAGCTTTCTTT

cdr3_length: 15
clone_size: NA
v_call: TRBV30
d_call: TRBD1
j_call: TRBJ1-6
cdr3_aa: CAWSLGGDRASPLHF
cdr3_nt: TGTGCCTGGAGTCTGGGGGGAGACAGGGCTTCACCCCTCCACTTT

cdr3_length: 16
clone_size: NA
v_call: TRBV19
d_call: TRBD2
j_call: TRBJ2-3
cdr3_aa: CASSKPSSGSTDTQYF
cdr3_nt: TGTGCCAGTAGTAAACCCTCTAGCGGTTCCACAGATACGCAGTATTTT

cdr3_length: 15
clone_size: medium-sized
v_call: TRBV7-2
d_call: TRBD1
j_call: TRBJ1-2
cdr3_aa: CASSVGTGLQGGYTF
cdr3_nt: TGTGCCAGCAGCGTAGGGACAGGACTCCAAGGCGGCTACACCTTC

cdr3_length: 13
clone_size: NA
v_call: TRBV19
d_call: TRBD1
j_call: TRBJ2-7
cdr3_aa: CASSARDRYAQYF
cdr3_nt: TGTGCCAGTAGTGCGCGGGACAGGTACGCGCAGTACTTC

cdr3_length: 17
clone_size: NA
v_call: TRBV18
d_call: NA
j_call: TRBJ1-5
cdr3_aa: CASSPPSLSGLNQPQHF
cdr3_nt: TGTGCCAGCTCACCCCCCAGTTTATCGGGGCTCAATCAGCCCCAGCATTTT

cdr3_length: 14
clone_size: NA
v_call: TRBV4-1
d_call: NA
j_call: TRBJ1-2
cdr3_aa: CASSQEEQSYGYTF
cdr3_nt: TGCGCCAGCAGCCAAGAGGAACAGAGCTATGGCTACACCTTC

cdr3_length: 15
clone_size: NA
v_call: TRBV9
d_call: NA
j_call: TRBJ1-2
cdr3_aa: CASSGSPGANYGYTF
cdr3_nt: TGTGCCAGCAGCGGGTCCCCGGGGGCTAACTATGGCTACACCTTC

cdr3_length: 15
clone_size: few
v_call: TRBV27
d_call: NA
j_call: TRBJ2-4
cdr3_aa: CASSKTVPSQNIQYF
cdr3_nt: TGTGCCAGCAGTAAGACAGTTCCAAGCCAAAACATTCAGTACTTC

cdr3_length: 14
clone_size: NA
v_call: TRBV7-9
d_call: TRBD1
j_call: TRBJ2-7
cdr3_aa: CASSLGQGVGEQYF
cdr3_nt: TGTGCCAGCAGCTTGGGACAGGGGGTGGGAGAGCAGTACTTC

cdr3_length: 14
clone_size: NA
v_call: TRBV7-9
d_call: NA
j_call: TRBJ1-1
cdr3_aa: CASSSQGTNTEAFF
cdr3_nt: TGTGCCAGCAGCTCACAGGGTACGAACACTGAAGCTTTCTTT

cdr3_length: 17
clone_size: NA
v_call: TRBV27
d_call: NA
j_call: TRBJ1-2
cdr3_aa: CASRRQDGGDPNYGYTF
cdr3_nt: TGTGCCAGCAGACGACAGGATGGAGGGGACCCTAACTATGGCTACACCTTC

cdr3_length: 14
clone_size: NA
v_call: TRBV6-5
d_call: TRBD2
j_call: TRBJ2-7
cdr3_aa: CASASGGRVLQQYF
cdr3_nt: TGTGCCAGCGCTTCGGGGGGAAGGGTATTACAGCAGTACTTC

cdr3_length: 16
clone_size: few
v_call: TRBV21-1
d_call: NA
j_call: TRBJ2-7
cdr3_aa: CASSNTTRRVSYEQYF
cdr3_nt: TGTGCCAGCAGCAACACCACCAGACGAGTCTCCTACGAGCAGTACTTC

cdr3_length: 17
clone_size: NA
v_call: TRBV4-1
d_call: NA
j_call: TRBJ2-1
cdr3_aa: CASSHRVGGEGYNEQFF
cdr3_nt: TGCGCCAGCAGCCACAGAGTCGGGGGAGAGGGTTACAATGAGCAGTTCTTC

cdr3_length: 16
clone_size: few
v_call: TRBV5-6
d_call: TRBD1
j_call: TRBJ2-7
cdr3_aa: CASSSIGTGGRNEQYF
cdr3_nt: TGTGCCAGCAGCTCGATTGGGACAGGGGGAAGGAACGAGCAGTACTTC

cdr3_length: 15
clone_size: NA
v_call: TRBV5-1
d_call: TRBD1
j_call: TRBJ2-7
cdr3_aa: CASSLYGQATGEQYF
cdr3_nt: TGCGCCAGCAGCCTATACGGACAGGCGACGGGGGAGCAGTACTTC

cdr3_length: 14
clone_size: NA
v_call: TRBV6-1
d_call: NA
j_call: TRBJ1-5
cdr3_aa: CASSETTANQPQHF
cdr3_nt: TGTGCCAGCAGTGAAACCACGGCAAATCAGCCCCAGCATTTT

cdr3_length: 14
clone_size: NA
v_call: TRBV10-3
d_call: TRBD2
j_call: TRBJ2-7
cdr3_aa: CAISGGLGYYEQYF
cdr3_nt: TGTGCCATCAGTGGGGGACTAGGGTACTACGAGCAGTACTTC

cdr3_length: 12
clone_size: NA
v_call: TRBV6-1
d_call: NA
j_call: TRBJ1-2
cdr3_aa: CASSDTLHGYTF
cdr3_nt: TGTGCCAGCAGTGATACGTTGCATGGCTACACCTTC

cdr3_length: 12
clone_size: few
v_call: TRBV7-2
d_call: NA
j_call: TRBJ1-1
cdr3_aa: CASSLGPSEAFF
cdr3_nt: TGTGCCAGCAGCTTAGGCCCCAGTGAAGCTTTCTTT

cdr3_length: 17
clone_size: NA
v_call: TRBV25-1
d_call: TRBD2
j_call: TRBJ2-3
cdr3_aa: CASSDSRTSGSTDTQYF
cdr3_nt: TGTGCCAGCAGTGATTCCCGGACTAGCGGGAGCACAGATACGCAGTATTTT

cdr3_length: 15
clone_size: NA
v_call: TRBV19
d_call: NA
j_call: TRBJ2-6
cdr3_aa: CASIPGQSGANVLTF
cdr3_nt: TGTGCCAGTATCCCTGGACAGTCTGGGGCCAACGTCCTGACTTTC

cdr3_length: 17
clone_size: NA
v_call: TRBV9
d_call: NA
j_call: TRBJ1-6
cdr3_aa: CASSVEPTGGAESPLHF
cdr3_nt: TGTGCCAGCAGCGTAGAGCCGACCGGGGGTGCGGAGTCACCCCTCCACTTT

cdr3_length: 15
clone_size: NA
v_call: TRBV7-2
d_call: TRBD2
j_call: TRBJ2-7
cdr3_aa: CASSLVAGGSYEQYF
cdr3_nt: TGTGCCAGCAGCTTGGTAGCGGGAGGTTCATACGAGCAGTACTTC

cdr3_length: 14
clone_size: NA
v_call: TRBV28
d_call: NA
j_call: TRBJ2-7
cdr3_aa: CASSLGGGRYEQYF
cdr3_nt: TGTGCCAGCAGCCTGGGAGGGGGGCGCTACGAGCAGTACTTC

cdr3_length: 15
clone_size: NA
v_call: TRBV4-1
d_call: NA
j_call: TRBJ2-3
cdr3_aa: CASSQEWAGTDTQYF
cdr3_nt: TGCGCCAGCAGCCAAGAATGGGCAGGGACGGATACGCAGTATTTT

cdr3_length: 13
clone_size: NA
v_call: TRBV11-2
d_call: NA
j_call: TRBJ2-4
cdr3_aa: CASSLDRAGIQYF
cdr3_nt: TGTGCCAGCAGCTTAGACAGGGCCGGCATTCAGTACTTC

cdr3_length: 16
clone_size: NA
v_call: TRBV7-2
d_call: TRBD1
j_call: TRBJ2-7
cdr3_aa: CASSLAPGTGAYEQYF
cdr3_nt: TGTGCCAGCAGCTTAGCCCCAGGGACAGGGGCCTACGAGCAGTACTTC

cdr3_length: 15
clone_size: NA
v_call: TRBV9
d_call: NA
j_call: TRBJ1-5
cdr3_aa: CASSPDAYSDQPQHF
cdr3_nt: TGTGCCAGCAGCCCTGACGCTTATAGCGATCAGCCCCAGCATTTT

cdr3_length: 14
clone_size: NA
v_call: TRBV28
d_call: NA
j_call: TRBJ1-2
cdr3_aa: CASSPPSLNYGYTF
cdr3_nt: TGTGCCAGCAGCCCCCCCAGTTTGAACTATGGCTACACCTTC

cdr3_length: 11
clone_size: NA
v_call: TRBV12-5
d_call: NA
j_call: TRBJ2-7
cdr3_aa: CASGSGDEQYF
cdr3_nt: TGTGCTAGTGGTTCAGGCGACGAGCAGTACTTC

cdr3_length: 12
clone_size: NA
v_call: TRBV5-1
d_call: NA
j_call: TRBJ2-5
cdr3_aa: CASSFLGETQYF
cdr3_nt: TGCGCCAGCAGCTTTTTGGGGGAGACCCAGTACTTC

cdr3_length: 15
clone_size: NA
v_call: TRBV10-2
d_call: NA
j_call: TRBJ1-1
cdr3_aa: CASSESGRPNTEAFF
cdr3_nt: TGCGCCAGCAGTGAGTCGGGGAGACCGAACACTGAAGCTTTCTTT

cdr3_length: 15
clone_size: NA
v_call: TRBV28
d_call: TRBD1
j_call: TRBJ1-2
cdr3_aa: CASSLLTGTNYGYTF
cdr3_nt: TGTGCCAGCAGTTTGCTGACAGGGACTAACTATGGCTACACCTTC

cdr3_length: 14
clone_size: NA
v_call: TRBV7-9
d_call: TRBD1
j_call: TRBJ1-4
cdr3_aa: CASSSIGTGEKLFF
cdr3_nt: TGTGCCAGCAGCTCAATTGGGACAGGGGAAAAACTGTTTTTT

cdr3_length: 13
clone_size: NA
v_call: TRBV5-1
d_call: NA
j_call: TRBJ1-2
cdr3_aa: CASRPGPADGYTF
cdr3_nt: TGCGCCAGCAGACCCGGACCGGCAGATGGCTACACCTTC

cdr3_length: 11
clone_size: NA
v_call: TRBV6-9
d_call: NA
j_call: TRBJ1-2
cdr3_aa: CAARLNYGYTF
cdr3_nt: TGTGCCGCCAGGCTGAACTATGGCTACACCTTC